Ten or more counts support the clone carrying this T cell receptor beta chain. Its antigen is not known. The CDR3 has 13 amino acids. The ends were cut back, 0 bases at V and 6 bases at J, with 6 bases in the middle. CDR1 is DFQATT, CDR2 SNEGSKA, per germline (reference sequence). Documented time point: longitudinal time-point 2. The authors produced cDNA by 5'RACE using 10-nucleotide random UMIs. Via MiXCR, TCRdb re-called the 5' RACE reads, giving one row per CDR3 protein. The sample lists about 33,000 distinct CDR3 sequences, about 13% occurring once. This entry comes from a study of neurological immune-mediated disorders. The study, taken as a whole, reports: In HTLV-1-associated myelopathy, TCR clonal expansion was greatest, and in multiple sclerosis it was least, below healthy controls. None of the CDR3 amino acid sequences found in expanded clones was shared across subjects. This suggests that the TCR-beta repertoires were private in all groups.

The sample consisted of PBMCs. The chain links TRBV20-1 to TRBJ1-6; D remains ambiguous. The receptor's source is a middle-aged woman in good health. CDR3 nucleotides: TGCAGTGCTAGAGATCAGGCTAATTCACCCCTCCACTTT. The encoded protein is CSARDQANSPLHF.